The clone carrying this TCR beta chain occurred once. The data were obtained in a study of blood T cell repertoires in COVID-19. Study-wide context: Some COVID-19 samples were acute and others convalescent; all came from the United States, Italy and Spain.

The V segment lost 4 bases and the J segment 2 bases; nucleotides outside the gene matches: 9. The CDR3 contains 15 residues. From germline, CDR1 is SGHRS and CDR2 YFSETQ. Authors' analysis steps: By means of reference gene primer amplification, nucleated cell counts were estimated. Method: immunoSEQ multiplex PCR; TCRdb's copy keeps in-frame clones and lacks some. That table supplies the V and J calls and clone size; D and trimming were determined from the DNA. The repertoire holds about 220,000 clones, with over 80% as singletons. This TCR was recovered from a human donor in a cohort sampled during active COVID-19. Specimen: peripheral blood. The chain joins TRBV5-1 to TRBJ2-7; 7 nucleotides agree with TRBD1. Written as DNA, the CDR3 is TGCGCCAGCAGCCGAGGGGGCCCCCCAGCCTACGAGCAGTACTTC. This encodes CASSRGGPPAYEQYF.